This T cell receptor beta chain was identified during a study of T cell changes during pregnancy in multiple sclerosis. In its sample, this clone was seen once. Germline CDR1 SEHNR, CDR2 FQNEAQ (reference sequence). The V and J ends lost 3 bases and 3 bases respectively, with 14 bases between them. There are 15 residues in the CDR3. Assay: immunoSEQ multiplex PCR; the TCRdb copy retains only in-frame clones and omits some. Of tens of thousands of clones detected, 93% appear once; the ten largest clones hold around 4%. Sequencing was performed on CD8+ T cells from peripheral blood mononuclear cells, taken in the second trimester of pregnancy. The sequence derives from a female donor with multiple sclerosis, enrolled in a pregnancy study. V and J are TRBV7-9 and TRBJ2-5, with D perhaps matching TRBD2 (7 bases). CDR3 residues: CASSLRGLGEETQYF. CDR3 sequence (DNA): TGTGCCAGCAGCTTGCGGGGGCTAGGGGAAGAGACCCAGTACTTC. Full variable domain (rest looked up from reference TRBV7-9 and TRBJ2-5): DTGVSQNPRHKITKRGQNVTFRCDPISEHNRLYWYRQTLGQGPEFLTYFQNEAQLEKSRLLSDRFSAERPKGSFSTLEIQRTEQGDSAMYLCASSLRGLGEETQYFGPGTRLLVL.